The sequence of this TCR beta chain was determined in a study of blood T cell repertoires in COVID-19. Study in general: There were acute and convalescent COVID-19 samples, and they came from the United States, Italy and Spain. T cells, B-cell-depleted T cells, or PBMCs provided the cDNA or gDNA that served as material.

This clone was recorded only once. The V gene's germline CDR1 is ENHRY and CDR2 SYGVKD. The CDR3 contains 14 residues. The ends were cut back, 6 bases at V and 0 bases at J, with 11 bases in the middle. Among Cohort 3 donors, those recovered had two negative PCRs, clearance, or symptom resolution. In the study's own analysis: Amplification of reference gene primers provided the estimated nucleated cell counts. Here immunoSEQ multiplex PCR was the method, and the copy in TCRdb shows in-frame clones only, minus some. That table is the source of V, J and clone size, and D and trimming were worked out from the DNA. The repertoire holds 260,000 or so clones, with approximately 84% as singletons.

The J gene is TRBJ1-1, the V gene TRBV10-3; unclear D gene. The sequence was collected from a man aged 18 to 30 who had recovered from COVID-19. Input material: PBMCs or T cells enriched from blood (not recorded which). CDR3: CAIRPGFMNTEAFF. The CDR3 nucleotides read TGTGCCATCAGACCAGGTTTCATGAACACTGAAGCTTTCTTT.